The subject of this entry is one T cell receptor (beta chain). The sample belongs to a study of blood T cell repertoires in COVID-19. How the authors handled the data: Amplification from reference gene primers served as the basis for estimated nucleated cell counts. Profiling relied on immunoSEQ multiplex PCR, and the TCRdb table lists in-frame clones only, not all of them. Clone size and the V and J calls come from that table; the DNA yielded D and trimming. The repertoire includes roughly 80,000 clones, more than 90% of them detected once, and 1.7% sits in the top ten. The ends lost 6 bases at V and 2 bases at J; junction bases unmatched: 7. The CDR3 spans 17 residues. CDR1 MDHEN and CDR2 SYDVKM come from the germline V gene.

This chain uses TRBV28 with TRBJ2-6, with 10 bases identical to TRBD1. The receptor was derived from a man aged 55 to 70 with acute or convalescent COVID-19. Sequenced material: peripheral blood. The CDR3 sequence is CASRLGQGVAGANVLTF. The CDR3 region has the DNA TGTGCCAGCAGACTCGGACAGGGGGTCGCTGGGGCCAACGTCCTGACTTTC.